The rows below give T cell receptor beta chains drawn from one sample of a study of neurological immune-mediated disorders. TCRdb independently ran MiXCR on the 5' RACE reads; one entry per CDR3 protein. The sample holds more than 75,000 distinct CDR3 sequences, around 4.6% seen once. The sample comprised PBMCs. The receptors come from a woman in her 30s with multiple sclerosis. The CDR3 runs from the conserved cysteine through the conserved F or W. The order of the fields is CDR3 protein, CDR3 DNA, V gene, clone size, D gene, J gene. A D gene is named only where the DNA matches it firmly. The size entry is marked missing in some rows and otherwise reads once, few, many or a size class.

cdr3_aa: CSASPALTGELFF
cdr3_nt: TGCAGTGCTAGTCCCGCTCTCACCGGGGAGCTGTTTTTT
v_call: TRBV20-1
clone_size: many
d_call: NA
j_call: TRBJ2-2

cdr3_aa: CASSLGRGYEQYF
cdr3_nt: TGTGCCAGCAGCCTCGGGAGGGGGTACGAGCAGTACTTC
v_call: TRBV3-1
clone_size: many
d_call: TRBD2
j_call: TRBJ2-7

cdr3_aa: CASSTSGGDYGYTF
cdr3_nt: TGCGCCAGCAGCACGTCAGGGGGTGATTATGGCTACACCTTC
v_call: TRBV5-1
clone_size: many
d_call: TRBD1
j_call: TRBJ1-2

cdr3_aa: CASSARQGDTGELFF
cdr3_nt: TGTGCCAGCAGCGCCAGACAGGGTGATACCGGGGAGCTGTTTTTT
v_call: TRBV9
clone_size: many
d_call: TRBD1
j_call: TRBJ2-2

cdr3_aa: CASSLLNTEAFF
cdr3_nt: TGTGCCAGCAGCTTGTTGAACACTGAAGCTTTCTTT
v_call: TRBV11-2
clone_size: many
d_call: NA
j_call: TRBJ1-1

cdr3_aa: CASSLASGVSDTQYF
cdr3_nt: TGTGCCAGCAGCTTGGCCTCGGGGGTCTCAGATACGCAGTATTTT
v_call: TRBV5-5
clone_size: NA
d_call: NA
j_call: TRBJ2-3

cdr3_aa: CSAARYIRGSRTPEAFF
cdr3_nt: TGCAGTGCCGCGCGATACATAAGGGGGTCACGCACACCTGAAGCTTTCTTT
v_call: TRBV20-1
clone_size: few
d_call: NA
j_call: TRBJ1-1

cdr3_aa: CSASPGGTQYF
cdr3_nt: TGCAGTGCTAGTCCAGGGGGGACCCAGTACTTC
v_call: TRBV20-1
clone_size: many
d_call: TRBD1
j_call: TRBJ2-5

cdr3_aa: CASSPVGGSNSPLHF
cdr3_nt: TGTGCCAGCAGTCCCGTAGGAGGGTCTAATTCACCCCTCCACTTT
v_call: TRBV28
clone_size: many
d_call: NA
j_call: TRBJ1-6

cdr3_aa: CASSLAGGGSGEQYF
cdr3_nt: TGCGCCAGCAGCTTGGCCGGGGGGGGATCGGGCGAGCAGTACTTC
v_call: TRBV5-1
clone_size: many
d_call: TRBD2
j_call: TRBJ2-7

cdr3_aa: CASSYSDRLGSPLNF
cdr3_nt: TGTGCCAGCAGTTACTCGGACAGGTTAGGCTCACCCCTCAACTTT
v_call: TRBV6-5
clone_size: once
d_call: TRBD1
j_call: TRBJ1-6

cdr3_aa: CASSSGATSGANVLTF
cdr3_nt: TGTGCCAGCAGCTCAGGGGCGACATCTGGGGCCAACGTCCTGACTTTC
v_call: TRBV7-9
clone_size: many
d_call: NA
j_call: TRBJ2-6

cdr3_aa: CASSLISGGDYGYTF
cdr3_nt: TGCGCCAGCAGCTTAATCTCAGGGGGCGACTATGGCTACACCTTC
v_call: TRBV5-1
clone_size: many
d_call: TRBD1
j_call: TRBJ1-2

cdr3_aa: CASSSGVNEQFF
cdr3_nt: TGCGCCAGCAGCTCAGGGGTCAATGAGCAGTTCTTC
v_call: TRBV5-1
clone_size: many
d_call: NA
j_call: TRBJ2-1

cdr3_aa: CASHRGEARPQHF
cdr3_nt: TGTGCCAGCCACCGGGGGGAGGCACGGCCCCAGCATTTT
v_call: TRBV6-6
clone_size: many
d_call: NA
j_call: TRBJ1-5

cdr3_aa: CASSLRGQGQTQYF
cdr3_nt: TGTGCCAGCAGCTTACGGGGACAGGGTCAGACCCAGTACTTC
v_call: TRBV7-9
clone_size: few
d_call: TRBD1
j_call: TRBJ2-5

cdr3_aa: CASSESSHAGQHTDTQYF
cdr3_nt: TGTGCCAGCAGTGAATCATCTCACGCGGGACAGCATACAGATACGCAGTATTTT
v_call: TRBV25-1
clone_size: many
d_call: NA
j_call: TRBJ2-3

cdr3_aa: CASSITGTDNEQFF
cdr3_nt: TGTGCCAGCTCAATCACCGGGACAGACAATGAGCAGTTCTTC
v_call: TRBV18
clone_size: few
d_call: TRBD1
j_call: TRBJ2-1

cdr3_aa: CASSLQGNQPQHF
cdr3_nt: TGCGCCAGCAGCTTGCAGGGCAATCAGCCCCAGCATTTT
v_call: TRBV5-1
clone_size: many
d_call: NA
j_call: TRBJ1-5

cdr3_aa: CASSATQETQYF
cdr3_nt: TGCGCCAGCAGCGCCACCCAAGAGACCCAGTACTTC
v_call: TRBV5-1
clone_size: few
d_call: NA
j_call: TRBJ2-5

cdr3_aa: CASSRSGTVLYEQYF
cdr3_nt: TGCGCCAGCAGCCGATCCGGGACAGTACTTTACGAGCAGTACTTC
v_call: TRBV5-1
clone_size: few
d_call: TRBD1
j_call: TRBJ2-7

cdr3_aa: CASSLGQGTYNEQFF
cdr3_nt: TGCGCCAGCAGCTTGGGACAGGGAACCTACAATGAGCAGTTCTTC
v_call: TRBV5-1
clone_size: many
d_call: TRBD1
j_call: TRBJ2-1

cdr3_aa: CASSYGEGGSGNTIYF
cdr3_nt: TGTGCCAGCAGTTACGGTGAAGGGGGCTCTGGAAACACCATATATTTT
v_call: TRBV6-5
clone_size: NA
d_call: NA
j_call: TRBJ1-3

cdr3_aa: CASSSRGDYNEQFF
cdr3_nt: TGTGCCAGCAGTTCAAGAGGGGACTACAATGAGCAGTTCTTC
v_call: TRBV28
clone_size: many
d_call: NA
j_call: TRBJ2-1

cdr3_aa: CSAMDRGYYVYGYTF
cdr3_nt: TGCAGTGCTATGGACAGGGGCTACTATGTTTATGGCTACACCTTC
v_call: TRBV20-1
clone_size: NA
d_call: TRBD1
j_call: TRBJ1-2

cdr3_aa: CASSTGQFFTDTQYF
cdr3_nt: TGCGCCAGCAGCACAGGACAGTTTTTCACAGATACGCAGTATTTT
v_call: TRBV5-1
clone_size: many
d_call: NA
j_call: TRBJ2-3

cdr3_aa: CASSLAEQAGNTIYF
cdr3_nt: TGCGCCAGCAGCTTGGCCGAACAGGCTGGAAACACCATATATTTT
v_call: TRBV5-1
clone_size: NA
d_call: NA
j_call: TRBJ1-3

cdr3_aa: CSALGTSGKETQYF
cdr3_nt: TGCAGTGCTTTAGGGACTAGCGGTAAAGAGACCCAGTACTTC
v_call: TRBV20-1
clone_size: NA
d_call: TRBD2
j_call: TRBJ2-5

cdr3_aa: CASTSRGAGRETQYF
cdr3_nt: TGCGCCAGCACCTCGAGGGGGGCAGGAAGAGAGACCCAGTACTTC
v_call: TRBV5-1
clone_size: many
d_call: NA
j_call: TRBJ2-5

cdr3_aa: CVSSKDSGYTF
cdr3_nt: TGTGTCAGCAGCAAAGACAGTGGCTACACCTTC
v_call: TRBV21-1
clone_size: once
d_call: NA
j_call: TRBJ1-2

cdr3_aa: CASSFPRGSTDTQYF
cdr3_nt: TGTGCCAGCAGCTTCCCGCGGGGAAGCACAGATACGCAGTATTTT
v_call: TRBV7-9
clone_size: NA
d_call: NA
j_call: TRBJ2-3

cdr3_aa: CASSPSGQFVAFF
cdr3_nt: TGTGCCAGCAGCCCTTCCGGACAGTTCGTAGCTTTCTTT
v_call: TRBV3-1
clone_size: many
d_call: NA
j_call: TRBJ1-1

cdr3_aa: CSARLTGTDTQYF
cdr3_nt: TGCAGTGCTAGACTAACGGGCACAGATACGCAGTATTTT
v_call: TRBV20-1
clone_size: many
d_call: NA
j_call: TRBJ2-3

cdr3_aa: CASSSGGGAETQYF
cdr3_nt: TGCGCCAGCAGCTCCGGAGGGGGCGCGGAGACCCAGTACTTC
v_call: TRBV5-1
clone_size: many
d_call: NA
j_call: TRBJ2-5

cdr3_aa: CASSLVGGSTGELFF
cdr3_nt: TGCGCCAGCAGCTTGGTCGGGGGCAGCACCGGGGAGCTGTTTTTT
v_call: TRBV5-1
clone_size: few
d_call: NA
j_call: TRBJ2-2

cdr3_aa: CASSLGSGTGELFF
cdr3_nt: TGCGCCAGCAGCTTGGGCTCCGGAACCGGGGAGCTGTTTTTT
v_call: TRBV5-1
clone_size: many
d_call: NA
j_call: TRBJ2-2

cdr3_aa: CASSRRENSPLHF
cdr3_nt: TGTGCCAGCAGCCGACGGGAGAATTCACCCCTCCACTTT
v_call: TRBV14
clone_size: many
d_call: NA
j_call: TRBJ1-6

cdr3_aa: CATSRDEVESEAFF
cdr3_nt: TGTGCCACCAGCAGAGATGAGGTAGAGAGTGAAGCTTTCTTT
v_call: TRBV15
clone_size: many
d_call: NA
j_call: TRBJ1-1

cdr3_aa: CASSEGQTSYGTHNEQFF
cdr3_nt: TGCGCCAGCAGTGAGGGTCAAACTAGTTACGGCACCCACAATGAGCAGTTCTTC
v_call: TRBV10-2
clone_size: many
d_call: NA
j_call: TRBJ2-1

cdr3_aa: CAISKMSSRTSGRASYNEQFF
cdr3_nt: TGTGCCATCAGTAAAATGAGTTCCCGGACTAGCGGGAGGGCTTCCTACAATGAGCAGTTCTTC
v_call: TRBV10-3
clone_size: many
d_call: TRBD2
j_call: TRBJ2-1

cdr3_aa: CASSPAGGLGGNTIYF
cdr3_nt: TGTGCCAGCAGTCCCGCTGGAGGGTTAGGTGGAAACACCATATATTTT
v_call: TRBV27
clone_size: many
d_call: NA
j_call: TRBJ1-3

cdr3_aa: CSARRGHGGTHANYGYTF
cdr3_nt: TGCAGTGCTAGACGAGGACACGGAGGGACCCACGCTAACTATGGCTACACCTTC
v_call: TRBV20-1
clone_size: NA
d_call: NA
j_call: TRBJ1-2

cdr3_aa: CASSSDTGRRGNQPQHF
cdr3_nt: TGTGCCAGCAGCTCCGACACCGGGAGAAGGGGCAATCAGCCCCAGCATTTT
v_call: TRBV28
clone_size: many
d_call: NA
j_call: TRBJ1-5

cdr3_aa: CASRPRDTEQFF
cdr3_nt: TGTGCCAGCAGACCCCGGGACACCGAGCAGTTCTTC
v_call: TRBV12-3/TRBV12-4
clone_size: many
d_call: NA
j_call: TRBJ2-1

cdr3_aa: CASSLVYRGDETQYF
cdr3_nt: TGTGCCAGCAGTTTAGTCTATAGGGGGGACGAGACCCAGTACTTC
v_call: TRBV28
clone_size: many
d_call: NA
j_call: TRBJ2-5